This note documents a single T cell receptor (beta chain) sequence. Antigen specificity is unknown. The sample belongs to a study of a mutant IDH1 vaccine in newly diagnosed glioma. Study summary: All eight of the vaccinations patients received fell in weeks 1, 3, 5, 7, 11, 15, 19 and 23. Treatment recipients were 62.5% male and around 40% female, and their mean age was around 40 years. Prior therapy was radiotherapy, temozolomide, or both; most received both.

Time point given: week 23, last vaccination. Alongside topical imiquimod, each dose of vaccine comprised 300 ug of mutant IDH1 20-mer peptide. The protocol was immunoSEQ multiplex PCR, while the TCRdb copy is restricted to in-frame clones and leaves out a portion. The data contain 43,000 or so clones, less than 85% of them singletons. Trimming removed 3 bases from V and 7 bases from J, with 12 bases in between. The CDR3 length is 14 residues. CDR1 and CDR2 (germline): MNHEY, SMNVEV (reference sequence). Sequencing used PBMCs, obtained from a glioma patient whose treatment included an IDH1 peptide vaccine. This TCR came from a young woman with glioma. Some clones in this sample may be carry-over from other donors' samples. This chain uses TRBV27 with TRBJ1-4, with D perhaps TRBD1 (6 bases). This CDR3 reads CASSLGGPSEKLFF. In nucleotides, the CDR3 is TGTGCCAGCAGTTTGGGGGGGCCGAGTGAAAAACTGTTTTTT.